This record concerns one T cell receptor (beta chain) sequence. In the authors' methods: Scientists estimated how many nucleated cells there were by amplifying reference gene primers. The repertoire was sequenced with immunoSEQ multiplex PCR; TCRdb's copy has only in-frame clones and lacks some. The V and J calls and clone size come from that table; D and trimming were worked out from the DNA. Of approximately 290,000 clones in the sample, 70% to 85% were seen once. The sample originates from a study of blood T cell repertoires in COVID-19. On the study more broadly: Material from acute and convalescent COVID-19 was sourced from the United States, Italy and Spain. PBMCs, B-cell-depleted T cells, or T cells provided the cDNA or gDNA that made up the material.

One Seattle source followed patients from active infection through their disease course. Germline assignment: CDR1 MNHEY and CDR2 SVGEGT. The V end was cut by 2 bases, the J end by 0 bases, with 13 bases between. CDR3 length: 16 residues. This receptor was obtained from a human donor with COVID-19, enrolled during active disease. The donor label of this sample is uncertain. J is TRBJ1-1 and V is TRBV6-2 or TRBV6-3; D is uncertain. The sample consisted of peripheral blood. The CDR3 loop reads CASSYTHRGMNTEAFF. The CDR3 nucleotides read TGTGCCAGCAGTTACACTCACAGAGGGATGAACACTGAAGCTTTCTTT.